The sequence of this T cell receptor (beta chain) was determined in a study of HIV-infected patients and healthy controls. General study results and limits: With just sixteen HIV-infected individuals processed, the findings' generality was considered strongly limited.

The CDR3 is 16 residues long. In germline, CDR1 is SGHTS, CDR2 YDEGEE. The trim removed 4 bases at V and 0 bases at J, leaving 9 bases unmatched. This clonotype rates as medium-sized. The antigen is unknown. Roughly three months, about 14 weeks, into antiretroviral therapy, follow-up blood was collected. All unsorted peripheral T cells were captured because whole blood was used without fractionation. Alpha and beta constant-region primers primed reverse transcription of approximately 0.55 ug RNA. Separate chain-specific third strand synthesis with multiplexing indices produced the alpha and beta libraries. MiXCR was run by TCRdb on the 5' RACE reads, yielding one entry per CDR3 protein. The repertoire holds 2,000 or so distinct CDR3 sequences, with about 14% as singletons.

Here the sequenced sample was blood, taken during antiretroviral therapy. The receptor's source is an adult with HIV infection. The chain has TRBV5-8 and TRBJ1-1, with 7 bases identical to TRBD1. CDR3 amino acids: CASSTGQRGLNTEAFF. The CDR3 nucleotides are TGTGCCAGCAGCACGGGACAGAGAGGACTGAACACTGAAGCTTTCTTT.